What follows describes a single T cell receptor (beta chain). Stated treatment: preoperative locoregional IRX-2 cytokine immunotherapy. Samples came from a phase Ib trial of preoperative locoregional IRX-2 cytokine immunotherapy. The V gene's germline CDR1 is SGHNT and CDR2 YENEEA. The CDR3 totals 16 residues. Between the trimmed V and J ends, which lost 3 bases and 0 bases, there was a span of 11 bases. This sample was included in a study of preoperative IRX-2 immunotherapy in early breast cancer. Profiling relied on immunoSEQ multiplex PCR, and the TCRdb table lists in-frame clones only, not all of them. This sample has fewer than 40,000 clones; over 85% occur once, and the top ten carry 1.6%.

The sample here was tumor tissue, taken after IRX-2 immunotherapy. This TCR derives from a human donor with breast cancer. V and J are TRBV11-3 and TRBJ2-2; either TRBD1 or TRBD2 may supply D (5 bases each). The CDR3 spells CASSFRGLTNTGELFF. The DNA of the CDR3 is TGTGCCAGCAGCTTTCGGGGCCTAACGAACACCGGGGAGCTGTTTTTT.